The rows below give T cell receptor beta chains drawn from one sample of a study of OX40 agonist ivuxolimab in advanced cancers. The repertoire was sequenced with immunoSEQ multiplex PCR; TCRdb's copy has only in-frame clones and lacks some. The sample contains more than 25,000 clones, around 90% of which appear only once. This sample comprised CD4+ or CD8+ T cells sorted from blood, obtained in a trial of the OX40 agonist ivuxolimab. These TCRs come from an adult with an advanced solid tumor such as melanoma, head and neck, liver or kidney cancer. CDR3s include the opening cysteine and the closing phenylalanine or tryptophan. D genes are given only for firm matches. Size tells how often a clone was seen (once, few, many) or the class of an expanded clone, and some rows leave it out.

.	TRBJ2-7	TRBV2	once	TGTGCCAGCAGTGAGAACAGGGTGTACGAGCAGTACTTC	CASSENRVYEQYF
.	TRBJ2-5	TRBV7-2	.	TGTGCCAGCAGTCAAGGGGTGGGGTATGCAGGTGAAGGGGAGACCCAGTACTTC	CASSQGVGYAGEGETQYF
.	TRBJ2-5	TRBV5-5	once	TGTGCCAGCAGCCAGGACCTGTCGGCGCATCAGTACTTC	CASSQDLSAHQYF
.	TRBJ2-7	TRBV27	.	TGTGCCAGCAGTTTAAGGGGCCCCTACGAGCAGTACTTC	CASSLRGPYEQYF
TRBD1	TRBJ1-1	TRBV6-6	.	TGTGCCAGCAGATACAGGGACAGGGGGCAATACACTGAAGCTTTCTTT	CASRYRDRGQYTEAFF
TRBD1	TRBJ1-5	TRBV28	.	TGTGCCAGCTTAGGACAGGGGTCGAGGGGGCCCCAGCATTTT	CASLGQGSRGPQHF
TRBD1	TRBJ1-4	TRBV7-9	.	TGTGCCAGCAGCTTAGGGACAGGGGGTCCTGAAAAACTGTTTTTT	CASSLGTGGPEKLFF
.	TRBJ1-2	TRBV14	.	TGTGCCAGCAGCCCCCTTAACGGCCCTGGCTCTTATGGCTACACCTTC	CASSPLNGPGSYGYTF
.	TRBJ2-5	TRBV4-3	few	TGCGCCAGCAGCCGCGATCGAGCGACCGGCGCGGCGACCCAGTACTTC	CASSRDRATGAATQYF
TRBD1	TRBJ1-2	TRBV28	.	TGTGCCAGCAGTTTGACAGGGGGCTTGGATGGCTACACCTTC	CASSLTGGLDGYTF
TRBD2	TRBJ2-5	TRBV5-6	.	TGTGCCAGCAGCCCGAGTGTGCGGGGGAGATTTCAGGCGACCCAGTACTTC	CASSPSVRGRFQATQYF
TRBD2	TRBJ2-7	TRBV4-1	.	TGCGCCAGCAGCCAAGATCAAGGGGGGACTAGGGTTCAGCAGTACTTC	CASSQDQGGTRVQQYF
.	TRBJ1-5	TRBV6-1	.	TGTGCCAGCAGTGAATGGGCATGGGGCGGACAGCCCCAGCATTTT	CASSEWAWGGQPQHF
.	TRBJ2-3	TRBV11-3	once	TGTGCCAGCAGCACGGGACTTTTTACGCAGTATTTT	CASSTGLFTQYF
.	TRBJ1-4	TRBV27	.	TGTGCCAGCAGAAAGGACGGTTATAATGAAAAACTGTTTTTT	CASRKDGYNEKLFF
.	TRBJ1-2	TRBV11-3	once	TGTGCCAGCAGCTCATGGGAGGTAAACGGCTACACCTTC	CASSSWEVNGYTF
.	TRBJ2-1	TRBV19	.	TGTGCCACCATAGGGGGGGTAGAGCAGTTCTTC	CATIGGVEQFF
.	TRBJ2-5	TRBV11-3	.	TGTGCCAGCAGCTTATCAACCGCGCAAGAGACCCAGTACTTC	CASSLSTAQETQYF
.	TRBJ2-7	TRBV2	few	TGTGCCAGCAGTGTCCGGGGGCAGGGATCTTCCTACGAGCAGTACTTC	CASSVRGQGSSYEQYF
TRBD1	TRBJ1-2	TRBV6-5	few	TGTGCCAGCGGGGGGGTAGCGACAGGGGACTATGGCTACACCTTC	CASGGVATGDYGYTF
.	TRBJ1-1	TRBV28	.	TGTGCCAGCAGTTCATACGGACAGTTTGATGAAGCTTTCTTT	CASSSYGQFDEAFF
.	TRBJ1-6	TRBV7-9	.	TGTGCCAGCAGCTTCAGGGGTGACTCACCCCTCCACTTT	CASSFRGDSPLHF
.	TRBJ1-2	TRBV5-4	.	TGTGCCAGCAGCTTGATTGGTGGGACACTTTATGGCTACACCTTC	CASSLIGGTLYGYTF
.	TRBJ1-2	TRBV6-1	.	TGTGCCAGCAGAACGGGCAGGGACGGAGGCTACACCTTC	CASRTGRDGGYTF
.	TRBJ1-4	TRBV5-5	.	TGTGCCAGCAGCGCAGTACTGGGGGATGAAAAACTGTTTTTT	CASSAVLGDEKLFF
TRBD1	TRBJ2-1	TRBV28	once	TGTGCCAGCAGTTTAGACAGGGACAATGAGCAGTTCTTC	CASSLDRDNEQFF
TRBD1	TRBJ1-1	TRBV19	.	TGTGCCAGTAGTGCCTCACAGGGGCCATACACTGAAGCTTTCTTT	CASSASQGPYTEAFF
.	TRBJ2-2	TRBV5-6	once	TGTGCCAGCAGCCGGGTGGGGTACGGGGAGCTGTTTTTT	CASSRVGYGELFF
.	TRBJ2-7	TRBV19	.	TGTGCCAGTTCCGTCTTCCATGGGGGCTACGAGCAGTACTTC	CASSVFHGGYEQYF
TRBD2	TRBJ2-1	TRBV5-1	once	TGCGCCAGCAGGGCTAGCGGGGACTACAATGAGCAGTTCTTC	CASRASGDYNEQFF
.	TRBJ2-7	TRBV5-5	.	TGTGCCAGCAGCTTGGCCGGAGGGACTTACTCCTACGAGCAGTACTTC	CASSLAGGTYSYEQYF
.	TRBJ2-7	TRBV6-1	.	TGTGCCAGCATGGGGAACCCTTACGAGCAGTACTTC	CASMGNPYEQYF
.	TRBJ1-5	TRBV5-1	few	TGCGCCAGCATAATAATTAAGGGGAGGGGTCAGCCCCAGCATTTT	CASIIIKGRGQPQHF
.	TRBJ1-4	TRBV2	.	TGTGCCAGGGGGCGTGCGGCTAATGAAAAACTGTTTTTT	CARGRAANEKLFF
.	TRBJ1-1	TRBV15	.	TGTGCCACCAGCAAGCATGGGGGTGACACTGAAGCTTTCTTT	CATSKHGGDTEAFF
.	TRBJ2-2	TRBV9	once	TGTGCCAGCAGCGTAGTGGGGGGGCTCGACACCGGGGAGCTGTTTTTT	CASSVVGGLDTGELFF
.	TRBJ2-1	TRBV10-1	.	TGCGCCAGCAGTGAAAGGTTGAGCTCCTACAATGAGCAGTTCTTC	CASSERLSSYNEQFF
.	TRBJ1-1	TRBV4-2	.	TGTGCCAGCAGCCAAATACCCCTGAACACTGAAGCTTTCTTT	CASSQIPLNTEAFF
.	TRBJ2-1	TRBV7-6	.	TGTGCCAGCAGCTCCTCCGGACCCCCCAATGAGCAGTTCTTC	CASSSSGPPNEQFF
.	TRBJ2-3	TRBV27	.	TGTGCCAGCAGTTTACTAGAAAAGTTTACAGATACGCAGTATTTT	CASSLLEKFTDTQYF
.	TRBJ1-5	TRBV27	.	TGTGCCGCTGGGTGGTCCAATCAGCCCCAGCATTTT	CAAGWSNQPQHF
.	TRBJ2-5	TRBV28	.	TGTGCCAGCAGCCCCGGACGGGAAGAGACCCAGTACTTC	CASSPGREETQYF
TRBD2	TRBJ2-3	TRBV4-1	.	TGCGCCAGCAGAGGGACTAGCGGGTTATCTAGCACAGATACGCAGTATTTT	CASRGTSGLSSTDTQYF
.	TRBJ1-1	TRBV11-2	.	TGTGCCAGCAGCTTAGGGCCCCGAAGTGAAGCTTTCTTT	CASSLGPRSEAFF
.	TRBJ2-7	TRBV29-1	.	TGCAGCGTTGAAAGGGACAACTCCTACGAGCAGTACTTC	CSVERDNSYEQYF
TRBD1	TRBJ1-1	TRBV27	.	TGTGCCAGCAGTTTCCACAGGGGCACTGAAGCTTTCTTT	CASSFHRGTEAFF
.	TRBJ1-5	TRBV6-5	.	TGTGCCAGCAGCCCGGGATTGAGCAATCAGCCCCAGCATTTT	CASSPGLSNQPQHF
.	TRBJ1-6	TRBV6-5	.	TGTGCCAGCAGTTACTCGACGGGGGTATCACCCCTCCACTTT	CASSYSTGVSPLHF
TRBD2	TRBJ2-1	TRBV5-4	.	TGTGCCAGCAGCTTCCTCCCGGGAGGGTACAATGAGCAGTTCTTC	CASSFLPGGYNEQFF
.	TRBJ2-7	TRBV5-6	few	TGTGCCAGCAGCTTTCCCACAGGCCCCCCCTACGAGCAGTACTTC	CASSFPTGPPYEQYF
.	TRBJ2-7	TRBV27	once	TGTGCCAGCAGTTGGGCTTTGGGGGCCTACGAGCAGTACTTC	CASSWALGAYEQYF